This passage covers 21 T cell receptor beta chains from one sample sequenced in a study of long-term antiretroviral therapy in people with HIV. Researchers report immunoSEQ v3.0 was run at survey level. Repertoires were generated with immunoSEQ multiplex PCR, while TCRdb's copy carries only in-frame clones and drops some. In the table there are some 20,000 clones, 75% to 90% of which are singletons. This sample comprised unsorted PBMCs, obtained around 6 years after starting antiretroviral therapy. Every receptor here comes from a man in his thirties or forties with HIV.

The chain carries TRBV4-3 and TRBJ2-3; no clear D. The V gene lost 0 bases and the J gene lost 3 bases, with 7 bases spanning the gap. The CDR3 has 14 residues. CDR1 and CDR2 from the germline V gene are LGHNA and YSLEER. In nucleotides, the CDR3 is TGCGCCAGCAGCCAAGAGCAGTGGACAGATACGCAGTATTTT. Its translation: CASSQEQWTDTQYF.

The chain recombines TRBV4-1 with TRBJ2-3; possible D gene TRBD2, 5 bases. This CDR3 has 14 amino acids. Germline lookup yields CDR1 MGHRA and CDR2 YSYEKL. With 1 base removed from V and 6 bases from J, the gap between germline ends came to 11 bases. The CDR3 sequence is CASSQGVGEDTQYF. CDR3 DNA sequence: TGCGCCAGCAGCCAAGGAGTGGGAGAGGATACGCAGTATTTT.

V usage is TRBV5-8 and J usage is TRBJ1-1; the D gene is possibly TRBD1 (5 bases). This CDR3 contains 14 residues. Trimming removed 4 bases at V and 4 bases at J, with 14 bases between. Per germline, CDR1 SGHTS and CDR2 YDEGEE. CDR3 DNA: TGTGCCAGCAGCAAGGTTGGTGGGGCCACTGAAGCTTTCTTT. Its translation: CASSKVGGATEAFF. Full variable domain (rest looked up from reference TRBV5-8 and TRBJ1-1): EAGVTQSPTHLIKTRGQQATLRCSPISGHTSVYWYQQALGLGLQFLLWYDEGEERNRGNFPPRFSGRQFPNYSSELNVNALELEDSALYLCASSKVGGATEAFFGQGTRLTVV.

This chain uses TRBV11-3 with TRBJ1-1; tentatively, D is TRBD1 (5 bases). This CDR3 region has 14 residues. V lost 1 base and J 1 base, leaving 7 bases between the germline ends. Germline V gene sequence: CDR1 SGHNT, CDR2 YENEEA. In DNA, the CDR3 is TGTGCCAGCAGCTTAGGAGGGGAGAACACTGAAGCTTTCTTT. Protein sequence: CASSLGGENTEAFF.

The chain carries TRBV5-4 and TRBJ2-2; D possibly corresponds to TRBD1 (6 bases). CDR3 length equals 15 residues. CDR1 is SGHNT and CDR2 is YYREEE in the germline V gene (reference sequence). The V end lost 4 bases, the J end lost 5 bases, and 15 bases lay between the germline ends. CDR3 DNA: TGTGCCAGCAGCGAAACAGGGTACGAGACCGGGGAGCTGTTTTTT. This sequence encodes CASSETGYETGELFF.

The chain has TRBV2 and TRBJ2-1; D unclear. Germline-derived CDR1 and CDR2 are SNHLY and FYNNEI. The germline V and J ends were trimmed by 7 bases and 7 bases, with 20 bases remaining between them. This CDR3 contains 15 residues. The CDR3 region is CASIILRNKDNEQFF. The CDR3 bases are TGTGCCAGCATTATACTCCGAAACAAGGATAATGAGCAGTTCTTC. The full variable domain, with the rest looked up from reference TRBV2 and TRBJ2-1, is EPEVTQTPSHQVTQMGQEVILRCVPISNHLYFYWYRQILGQKVEFLVSFYNNEISEKSEIFDDQFSVERPDGSNFTLKIRSTKLEDSAMYFCASIILRNKDNEQFFGPGTRLTVL.

The genes are TRBV2 and TRBJ1-4, with D perhaps TRBD1 (5 bases). This CDR3 has 14 residues. V lost 6 bases, J lost 8 bases, and 16 bases lay in between. Germline CDR1 SNHLY, CDR2 FYNNEI. The CDR3 here is CASSEGRVGEKLFF. DNA of the CDR3: TGTGCCAGCAGCGAGGGCAGGGTCGGGGAAAAACTGTTTTTT. Full variable domain (remainder filled in from reference TRBV2 and TRBJ1-4): EPEVTQTPSHQVTQMGQEVILRCVPISNHLYFYWYRQILGQKVEFLVSFYNNEISEKSEIFDDQFSVERPDGSNFTLKIRSTKLEDSAMYFCASSEGRVGEKLFFGSGTQLSVL.

The rearrangement links TRBV7-9 to TRBJ2-1, with 10 positions matching TRBD1. CDR1 SEHNR and CDR2 FQNEAQ come from the germline V gene (reference sequence). J lost 7 bases, V lost 4 bases, and 7 bases had no gene match. The CDR3 runs 15 residues. The CDR3 coding sequence is TGTGCCAGCAGCTGGGACGGGACAGGGGAGAATGAGCAGTTCTTC. Protein: CASSWDGTGENEQFF. Full variable domain (outside the CDR3, taken from reference TRBV7-9 and TRBJ2-1): DTGVSQNPRHKITKRGQNVTFRCDPISEHNRLYWYRQTLGQGPEFLTYFQNEAQLEKSRLLSDRFSAERPKGSFSTLEIQRTEQGDSAMYLCASSWDGTGENEQFFGPGTRLTVL.

The chain carries TRBV18 and TRBJ1-1; D ambiguous. Germline assignment: CDR1 KGHSH and CDR2 LQKENI. This CDR3 has 15 residues. Trimming pared 2 bases from V and 0 bases from J, leaving 10 bases between. The DNA of the CDR3 is TGTGCCAGCTCACCAGGGCAGACCCTGAACACTGAAGCTTTCTTT. Protein sequence: CASSPGQTLNTEAFF.

The V gene is TRBV29-1, the J gene TRBJ1-1; D gene unclear. Trimming shortened V by 4 bases and J by 1 base, and 7 bases separated the two germline ends. The germline V gene encodes CDR1 SQVTM and CDR2 ANQGSEA. This CDR3 has 12 amino acids. The CDR3: CSVATRNTEAFF. CDR3 DNA sequence: TGCAGCGTTGCAACAAGGAACACTGAAGCTTTCTTT.

The J gene is TRBJ2-7, the V gene TRBV19; D remains ambiguous. Trimming shortened V by 7 bases and J by 3 bases, and 16 bases separated the two germline ends. This CDR3 is 14 amino acids long. CDR1 is LNHDA, CDR2 SQIVND, per germline (reference sequence). In DNA form, the CDR3 reads TGTGCCAGTACCCCAGGAGATGGGATCTACGAGCAGTACTTC. It specifies CASTPGDGIYEQYF. Complete variable domain (other parts from reference TRBV19 and TRBJ2-7): DGGITQSPKYLFRKEGQNVTLSCEQNLNHDAMYWYRQDPGQGLRLIYYSQIVNDFQKGDIAEGYSVSREKKESFPLTVTSAQKNPTAFYLCASTPGDGIYEQYFGPGTRLTVT.

V gene TRBV18 combines with J gene TRBJ1-4, with D hard to call. The length of the CDR3 is 15 residues. CDR1 KGHSH and CDR2 LQKENI come from the germline V gene. V was cut by 6 bases and J by 0 bases, with 11 bases left in between. For the CDR3, the DNA is TGTGCCAGCTCTCGCGATGGGGCAACTAATGAAAAACTGTTTTTT. Protein sequence: CASSRDGATNEKLFF. The full variable domain, in which reference TRBV18 and TRBJ1-4 provide the parts outside the CDR3, is NAGVMQNPRHLVRRRGQEARLRCSPMKGHSHVYWYRQLPEEGLKFMVYLQKENIIDESGMPKERFSAEFPKEGPSILRIQQVVRGDSAAYFCASSRDGATNEKLFFGSGTQLSVL.

V gene TRBV5-1 combines with J gene TRBJ1-1, with 11 bases aligning to TRBD1. With 1 base clipped from V and 3 bases from J, the junction kept 8 bases outside the gene matches. Germline lookup yields CDR1 SGHRS and CDR2 YFSETQ. There are 17 residues in the CDR3. The CDR3 is CASSLYGQGAGYTEAFF. The CDR3, as DNA: TGCGCCAGCAGCTTGTATGGACAGGGGGCCGGATACACTGAAGCTTTCTTT.

The gene calls are TRBV10-3 and TRBJ2-1; possibly TRBD2 for D (6 bases). The V end was cut by 5 bases, the J end by 7 bases, with 9 bases between. The germline CDR1 and CDR2 sequences are ENHRY and SYGVKD. This CDR3 has 12 residues. The CDR3 DNA sequence: TGTGCCATCAGTTCGAGCGGGAATGAGCAGTTCTTC. Translating gives CAISSSGNEQFF.

The chain combines TRBV6-1 with TRBJ2-3; tentative D call: TRBD2 (6 bases). The CDR3 loop spans 14 amino acids. The V gene lost 4 bases and the J gene lost 0 bases, with 8 bases spanning the gap. Germline V lookup: CDR1 MNHNS, CDR2 SASEGT. The CDR3 bases are TGTGCCAGCAGTGCTCGGGGGAGCACAGATACGCAGTATTTT. Its protein is CASSARGSTDTQYF.

The V gene is TRBV11-3, the J gene TRBJ2-7; D perhaps matches TRBD2 (6 bases). This CDR3 spans 15 amino acids. Germline V CDR1 and CDR2: SGHNT, YENEEA. V was cut by 1 base and J by 3 bases, with 13 bases left in between. The CDR3 bases are TGTGCCAGCAGCTTAGGGGGCGGGAACTACTACGAGCAGTACTTC. Protein: CASSLGGGNYYEQYF.

As DNA, the CDR3 is TGTGCCAGCACACAGGGGAACACTGAAGCTTTCTTT. It is translated as CASTQGNTEAFF. This chain uses TRBV25-1 with TRBJ1-1; TRBD1 might be the D (6 bases). The CDR3 runs 12 residues. Germline V lookup: CDR1 MGHDK, CDR2 SYGVNS. Trimming left V 7 bases short and J 1 base short, with 7 bases between.

This chain links TRBV30 with TRBJ1-1; no firm D call. The germline V gene encodes CDR1 GTSNPN and CDR2 SVGIG (reference sequence). The CDR3 length is 17 residues. V was pared by 4 bases and J by 0 bases, with 21 bases between. CDR3 bases: TGTGCCTGGACCAACGGGAGGGCAGGCCCTATGAACACTGAAGCTTTCTTT. Protein product: CAWTNGRAGPMNTEAFF.

V is TRBV5-5 and J is TRBJ2-7; TRBD1 or TRBD2 may be the D gene (6 bases each). This CDR3 is built from 16 residues. V was pared by 4 bases and J by 3 bases, with 20 bases between. Germline CDR1 is SGHKS and CDR2 is YYEKEE (reference sequence). This chain's CDR3 is CASSLGSGARYYEQYF. As DNA, the CDR3 is TGTGCCAGCAGCCTCGGTTCGGGGGCGAGATACTACGAGCAGTACTTC. Combining the CDR3 with reference TRBV5-5 and TRBJ2-7 gives the whole variable domain DAGVTQSPTHLIKTRGQQVTLRCSPISGHKSVSWYQQVLGQGPQFIFQYYEKEERGRGNFPDRFSARQFPNYSSELNVNALLLGDSALYLCASSLGSGARYYEQYFGPGTRLTVT.

The chain combines TRBV2 with TRBJ1-5, with D possibly being TRBD1 (5 bases). Per germline, CDR1 SNHLY and CDR2 FYNNEI. This CDR3 is built from 14 residues. Trimming removed 6 bases from V and 6 bases from J, with 15 bases in between. DNA for the CDR3: TGTGCCAGCAGGGGGGGACGAGGGCCTCAGCCCCAGCATTTT. It is translated as CASRGGRGPQPQHF.

The rearrangement joins TRBV5-1 to TRBJ2-3; the D gene is possibly TRBD1 (6 bases). This CDR3 has 15 residues. The V gene lost 1 base and the J gene lost 0 bases, with 9 bases spanning the gap. From germline, CDR1 is SGHRS and CDR2 YFSETQ. This CDR3 is CASSLRQGSTDTQYF. CDR3 bases: TGCGCCAGCAGCTTGAGGCAGGGGAGCACAGATACGCAGTATTTT.